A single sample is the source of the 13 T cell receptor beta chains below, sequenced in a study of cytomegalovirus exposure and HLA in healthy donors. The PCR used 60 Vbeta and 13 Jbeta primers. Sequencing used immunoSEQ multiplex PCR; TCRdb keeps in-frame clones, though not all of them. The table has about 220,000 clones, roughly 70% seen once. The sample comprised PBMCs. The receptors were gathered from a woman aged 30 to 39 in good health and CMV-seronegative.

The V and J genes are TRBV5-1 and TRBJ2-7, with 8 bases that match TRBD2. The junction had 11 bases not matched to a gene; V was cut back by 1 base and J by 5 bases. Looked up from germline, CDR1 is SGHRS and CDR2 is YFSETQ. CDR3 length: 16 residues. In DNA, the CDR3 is TGCGCCAGCAGCTTGAATCCGGGACTAGGTGCACACGAGCAGTACTTC. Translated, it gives CASSLNPGLGAHEQYF.

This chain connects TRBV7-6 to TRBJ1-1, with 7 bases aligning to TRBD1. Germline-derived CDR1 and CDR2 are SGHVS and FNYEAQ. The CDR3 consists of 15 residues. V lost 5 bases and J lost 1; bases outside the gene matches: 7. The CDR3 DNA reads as TGTGCCAGCAGCGCCTTGACAGGGCGGAACACTGAAGCTTTCTTT. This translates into CASSALTGRNTEAFF. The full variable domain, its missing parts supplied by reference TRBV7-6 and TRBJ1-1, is GAGVSQSPRYKVTKRGQDVALRCDPISGHVSLYWYRQALGQGPEFLTYFNYEAQQDKSGLPNDRFSAERPEGSISTLTIQRTEQRDSAMYRCASSALTGRNTEAFFGQGTRLTVV.

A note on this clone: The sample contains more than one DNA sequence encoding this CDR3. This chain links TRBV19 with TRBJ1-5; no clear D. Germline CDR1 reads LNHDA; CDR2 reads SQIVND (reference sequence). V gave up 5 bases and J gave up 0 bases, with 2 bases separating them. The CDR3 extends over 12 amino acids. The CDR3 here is CASSHSNQPQHF. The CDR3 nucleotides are TGTGCCAGTAGTCATAGCAATCAGCCCCAGCATTTT. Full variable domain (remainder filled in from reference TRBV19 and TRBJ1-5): DGGITQSPKYLFRKEGQNVTLSCEQNLNHDAMYWYRQDPGQGLRLIYYSQIVNDFQKGDIAEGYSVSREKKESFPLTVTSAQKNPTAFYLCASSHSNQPQHFGDGTRLSIL.

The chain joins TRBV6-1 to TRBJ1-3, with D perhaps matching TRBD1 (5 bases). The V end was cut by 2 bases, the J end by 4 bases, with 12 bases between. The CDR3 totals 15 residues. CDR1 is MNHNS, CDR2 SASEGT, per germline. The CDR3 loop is CASSEMGGIGNTIYF. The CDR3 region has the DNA TGTGCCAGCAGTGAAATGGGGGGTATAGGAAACACCATATATTTT.

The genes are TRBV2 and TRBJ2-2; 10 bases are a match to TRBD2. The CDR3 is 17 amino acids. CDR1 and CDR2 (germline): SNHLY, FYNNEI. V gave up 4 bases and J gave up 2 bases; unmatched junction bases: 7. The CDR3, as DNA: TGTGCCAGCAGTGCGCTAGCGGGGGCCGGAAACACCGGGGAGCTGTTTTTT. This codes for CASSALAGAGNTGELFF.

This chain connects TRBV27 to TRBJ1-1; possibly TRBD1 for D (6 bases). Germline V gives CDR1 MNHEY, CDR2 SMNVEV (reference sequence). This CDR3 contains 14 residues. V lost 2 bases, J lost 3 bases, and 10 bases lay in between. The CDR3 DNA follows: TGTGCCAGCAGTTTAGATCAGGGGTACACTGAAGCTTTCTTT. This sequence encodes CASSLDQGYTEAFF.

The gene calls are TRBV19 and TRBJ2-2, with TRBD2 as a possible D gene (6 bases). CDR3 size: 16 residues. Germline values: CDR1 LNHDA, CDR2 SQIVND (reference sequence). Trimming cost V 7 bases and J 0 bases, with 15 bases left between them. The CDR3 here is CASTPGWGANTGELFF. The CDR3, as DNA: TGTGCCAGTACCCCGGGTTGGGGGGCGAACACCGGGGAGCTGTTTTTT.

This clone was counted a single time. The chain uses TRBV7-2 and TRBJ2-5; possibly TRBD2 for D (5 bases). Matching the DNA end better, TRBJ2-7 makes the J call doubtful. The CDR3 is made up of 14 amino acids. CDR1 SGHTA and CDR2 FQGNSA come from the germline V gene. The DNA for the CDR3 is TGTGCCAGCAGCCCCGGACGGGACTCCTACGAGCAGTACTTC. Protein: CASSPGRDSYEQYF.

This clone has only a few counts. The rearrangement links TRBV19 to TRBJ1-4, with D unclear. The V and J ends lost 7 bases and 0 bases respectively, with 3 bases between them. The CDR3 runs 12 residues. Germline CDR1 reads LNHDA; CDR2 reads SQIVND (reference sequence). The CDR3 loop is CASTATNEKLFF. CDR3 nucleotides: TGTGCCAGTACTGCAACTAATGAAAAACTGTTTTTT.

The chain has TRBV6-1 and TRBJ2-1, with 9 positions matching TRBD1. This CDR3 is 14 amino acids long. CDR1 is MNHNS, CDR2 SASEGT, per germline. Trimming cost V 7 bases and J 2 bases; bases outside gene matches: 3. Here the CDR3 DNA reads TGTGCCAGCATCCGGGACAGGGCCTACAATGAGCAGTTCTTC. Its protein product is CASIRDRAYNEQFF.

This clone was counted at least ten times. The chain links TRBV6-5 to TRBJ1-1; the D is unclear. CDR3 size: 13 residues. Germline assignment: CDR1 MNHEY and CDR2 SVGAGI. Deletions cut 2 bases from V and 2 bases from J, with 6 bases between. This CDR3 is CASSYVSNTEAFF. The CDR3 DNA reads TGTGCCAGCAGTTACGTGAGTAACACTGAAGCTTTCTTT.

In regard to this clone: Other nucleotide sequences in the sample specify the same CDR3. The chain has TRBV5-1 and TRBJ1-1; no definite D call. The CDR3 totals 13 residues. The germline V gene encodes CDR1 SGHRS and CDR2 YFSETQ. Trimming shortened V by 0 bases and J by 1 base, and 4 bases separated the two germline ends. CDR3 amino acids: CASSLEQNTEAFF. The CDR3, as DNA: TGCGCCAGCAGCTTGGAACAGAACACTGAAGCTTTCTTT.

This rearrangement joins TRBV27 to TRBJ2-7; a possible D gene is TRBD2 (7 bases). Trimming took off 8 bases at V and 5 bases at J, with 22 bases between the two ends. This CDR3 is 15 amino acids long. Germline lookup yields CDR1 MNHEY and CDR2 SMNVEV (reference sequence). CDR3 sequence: CASRSPWRGGDEQYF. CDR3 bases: TGTGCCAGCCGATCCCCCTGGAGGGGGGGCGACGAGCAGTACTTC.